These T cell receptor beta chains were read from a single sample in a study of identical twins. TCRdb recomputed calls from the 5' RACE reads with MiXCR, one row per CDR3 protein. Here the sample spans fewer than 250,000 distinct CDR3 sequences, 5.5% to 7% being singletons. The sample also formed part of further work on yellow fever vaccine responses in identical twins.

The material sequenced was memory (CD45RO+) T cells sorted from blood. The receptors were gathered from a woman between 18 and 29 years old in good health. Both conserved end residues are part of each CDR3. A D gene is named only where the DNA matches it firmly. Clone size, where shown, is once, few, many, or a class for clones that have expanded.

>TRBD2|TRBJ2-3|TRBV6-1|NA
CASSEAIAGGTDTQYF
TGTGCCAGCAGTGAAGCAATAGCGGGGGGCACAGATACGCAGTATTTT
>NA|TRBJ2-1|TRBV5-1|many
CASSLVGGQDEQFF
TGCGCCAGCAGCTTGGTGGGGGGGCAAGATGAGCAGTTCTTC
>NA|TRBJ1-3|TRBV7-9|few
CASSLLLSSVAGNTIYF
TGTGCCAGCAGCTTATTGTTGTCGTCAGTAGCTGGAAACACCATATATTTT
>TRBD2|TRBJ2-3|TRBV5-1|NA
CASSFTSGSTDTQYF
TGCGCCAGCAGCTTTACTAGCGGGAGCACAGATACGCAGTATTTT
>NA|TRBJ2-7|TRBV20-1|many
CSAEGSLGNEQYF
TGCAGTGCCGAAGGGTCGCTCGGGAACGAGCAGTACTTC
>NA|TRBJ2-7|TRBV6-5|many
CASSYSTPRNSYEQYF
TGTGCCAGCAGTTACTCGACCCCTAGGAACTCCTACGAGCAGTACTTC
>NA|TRBJ2-5|TRBV6-5|many
CASSYGSPWGETQYF
TGTGCCAGCAGTTACGGCAGCCCCTGGGGTGAGACCCAGTACTTC
>TRBD2|TRBJ2-1|TRBV29-1|NA
CSVSSETSALGQFF
TGCAGCGTCTCATCCGAGACTAGCGCTTTAGGGCAGTTCTTC
>TRBD2|TRBJ2-5|TRBV5-1|many
CASSPSGTKETQYF
TGCGCCAGCAGCCCTAGCGGGACCAAAGAGACCCAGTACTTC
>NA|TRBJ2-3|TRBV5-1|many
CASSSGLLRDTQYF
TGCGCCAGCAGCTCGGGACTTCTGAGGGATACGCAGTATTTT
>TRBD1|TRBJ1-2|TRBV29-1|few
CSVEYGQGGYGYTF
TGCAGCGTTGAATACGGACAGGGGGGCTATGGCTACACCTTC
>TRBD1|TRBJ2-7|TRBV28|few
CATDRGVGEQYF
TGTGCCACCGACAGGGGAGTCGGCGAGCAGTACTTC
>NA|TRBJ1-2|TRBV6-5|many
CASSSEGVRGYTF
TGTGCCAGCAGTTCGGAAGGGGTTCGTGGCTACACCTTC
>NA|TRBJ1-2|TRBV12-3/TRBV12-4|many
CASSLALGVGAYGYTF
TGTGCCAGCAGTTTAGCCCTGGGGGTGGGAGCCTATGGCTACACCTTC
>TRBD1|TRBJ1-5|TRBV12-3/TRBV12-4|many
CASSSGTGGWPQHF
TGTGCCAGCAGTTCCGGGACAGGGGGGTGGCCCCAGCATTTT
>TRBD1|TRBJ1-6|TRBV11-2|many
CASSQWTGSNSPLHF
TGTGCCAGCAGCCAGTGGACAGGGAGCAATTCACCCCTCCACTTT
>NA|TRBJ2-2|TRBV29-1|NA
CSVSPTRGTGELFF
TGCAGCGTCTCACCGACCCGGGGTACCGGGGAGCTGTTTTTT
>NA|TRBJ2-7|TRBV5-1|NA
CASSLNGGLSYEQYF
TGCGCCAGCAGCTTAAACGGCGGACTCTCCTACGAGCAGTACTTC
>NA|TRBJ2-1|TRBV5-6|many
CASSDEQFF
TGTGCCAGCAGTGATGAGCAGTTCTTC
>TRBD1|TRBJ2-1|TRBV3-1|many
CASSPRTGREQFF
TGTGCCAGCAGCCCTCGGACAGGGAGGGAGCAGTTCTTC
>TRBD2|TRBJ2-5|TRBV10-3|NA
CAIRKRETETQYF
TGTGCCATCAGGAAGCGGGAGACGGAGACCCAGTACTTC
>NA|TRBJ2-5|TRBV5-1|many
CASSSGHGETQYF
TGCGCCAGCAGCTCTGGACACGGCGAGACCCAGTACTTC
>NA|TRBJ2-1|TRBV9|NA
CASSVEPGVNEQFF
TGTGCCAGCAGCGTTGAACCCGGTGTGAATGAGCAGTTCTTC
>TRBD1|TRBJ2-5|TRBV27|many
CASSFQDRGIHETQYF
TGTGCCAGCAGTTTCCAAGACAGGGGTATACACGAGACCCAGTACTTC
>NA|TRBJ2-1|TRBV11-3|NA
CASSPRGGVSYNEQFF
TGTGCCAGCAGCCCCAGGGGAGGGGTATCCTACAATGAGCAGTTCTTC
>NA|TRBJ1-2|TRBV18|NA
CASSPPTAQVGYTF
TGTGCCAGCTCACCACCGACGGCCCAGGTCGGCTACACCTTC
>NA|TRBJ2-2|TRBV5-1|many
CASSLQVGPNTGELFF
TGCGCCAGCAGCTTGCAGGTGGGGCCGAACACCGGGGAGCTGTTTTTT
>NA|TRBJ1-2|TRBV12-3/TRBV12-4|NA
CASSLDGGVERANYGYTF
TGTGCCAGCAGTTTAGACGGAGGGGTGGAACGGGCTAACTATGGCTACACCTTC
>NA|TRBJ1-1|TRBV10-3|few
CAISDEMGITTNTEAFF
TGTGCCATCAGTGATGAAATGGGGATCACTACGAACACTGAAGCTTTCTTT
>NA|TRBJ2-1|TRBV5-1|few
CASSSGASSYNEQFF
TGCGCCAGCAGCTCGGGCGCGAGCTCCTACAATGAGCAGTTCTTC
>TRBD2|TRBJ2-7|TRBV3-1|few
CASSVGTSGVSYEQYF
TGTGCCAGCAGCGTAGGGACTAGCGGAGTCTCCTACGAGCAGTACTTC
>TRBD2|TRBJ2-7|TRBV4-2|NA
CASSQGLGTSGRAGGYEQYF
TGTGCCAGCAGCCAAGGCCTCGGGACTAGCGGGAGGGCCGGTGGGTACGAGCAGTACTTC
>NA|TRBJ2-7|TRBV10-3|NA
CAISEPGEQYF
TGTGCCATCAGTGAGCCGGGAGAGCAGTACTTC
>NA|TRBJ2-2|TRBV2|many
CASTPGTNTGELFF
TGTGCCAGCACACCGGGAACAAACACCGGGGAGCTGTTTTTT
>NA|TRBJ1-1|TRBV7-2|few
CASSLTVGRNTEAFF
TGTGCCAGCAGCTTAACCGTCGGTCGAAACACTGAAGCTTTCTTT
>NA|TRBJ2-3|TRBV20-1|NA
CSARDAGSSWDTDTQYF
TGCAGTGCTAGAGATGCAGGTTCCTCGTGGGACACAGATACGCAGTATTTT
>TRBD1|TRBJ1-2|TRBV7-2|few
CASSPSRDRIGYTF
TGTGCCAGCAGCCCCTCTAGGGACAGGATTGGCTACACCTTC
>NA|TRBJ2-1|TRBV5-1|many
CASSQTNRNEQFF
TGCGCCAGCAGCCAAACCAACAGGAATGAGCAGTTCTTC
>NA|TRBJ2-1|TRBV20-1|few
CSAGGGGPSSYNEQFF
TGCAGTGCTGGGGGTGGCGGCCCTTCTTCCTACAATGAGCAGTTCTTC
>TRBD2|TRBJ2-1|TRBV12-3/TRBV12-4|NA
CACSFSGTSMMSSYNEQFF
TGTGCCTGCAGTTTCTCTGGGACTAGCATGATGAGCTCCTACAATGAGCAGTTCTTC
>TRBD1|TRBJ2-7|TRBV10-3|many
CAISEMGQGYEQYF
TGTGCCATCAGTGAGATGGGACAGGGCTACGAGCAGTACTTC
>NA|TRBJ1-3|TRBV4-1|many
CASGPGGSGNTIYF
TGCGCCAGCGGGCCTGGTGGCTCTGGAAACACCATATATTTT
>TRBD1|TRBJ2-2|TRBV12-5|NA
CASPGQGAPGELFF
TGTGCTTCTCCGGGACAGGGGGCGCCCGGGGAGCTGTTTTTT
>TRBD1|TRBJ1-2|TRBV5-1|few
CASSRDRGVGGYTF
TGCGCCAGCAGCCGAGACAGGGGGGTTGGTGGCTACACCTTC
>TRBD2|TRBJ2-3|TRBV4-2|NA
CASSQAESGGGTDTQYF
TGTGCCAGCAGCCAAGCTGAGAGCGGGGGAGGCACAGATACGCAGTATTTT
>TRBD2|TRBJ2-1|TRBV12-3/TRBV12-4|NA
CASSPRTSSHNEQFF
TGTGCCAGCAGCCCTAGGACTAGTTCCCACAATGAGCAGTTCTTC
>TRBD2|TRBJ2-5|TRBV7-8|few
CASSLGLAGLETQYF
TGTGCCAGCAGCTTAGGACTAGCTGGATTGGAGACCCAGTACTTC
>NA|TRBJ2-7|TRBV7-8|few
CASRPTLLGHEQYF
TGTGCCAGCAGGCCTACTCTTCTAGGCCACGAGCAGTACTTC
>NA|TRBJ2-2|TRBV6-4|NA
CASSSSENTGELFF
TGTGCCAGCAGTTCCAGTGAGAACACCGGGGAGCTGTTTTTT
>TRBD2|TRBJ2-2|TRBV6-2/TRBV6-3|NA
CASSYSRTSGITNTGELFF
TGTGCCAGCAGTTACTCGAGGACTAGCGGGATAACGAACACCGGGGAGCTGTTTTTT
>TRBD2|TRBJ2-1|TRBV4-1|few
CASKPTSGGPSSSYNEQFF
TGCGCCAGCAAACCAACTAGCGGGGGTCCTTCGAGCTCCTACAATGAGCAGTTCTTC
>TRBD1|TRBJ1-1|TRBV3-1|many
CASSPSEAGGNTEAFF
TGTGCCAGCAGCCCCTCTGAGGCAGGGGGGAACACTGAAGCTTTCTTT
>TRBD1|TRBJ1-2|TRBV27|many
CASSPLTGGNYGYTF
TGTGCCAGCAGTCCCTTGACAGGGGGGAACTATGGCTACACCTTC